Each of the 28 T cell receptor beta chains below was sequenced from the same sample in a study of cytomegalovirus exposure and HLA in healthy donors. Use of 60 Vbeta and 13 Jbeta primers characterized the PCR. The repertoire was sequenced with immunoSEQ multiplex PCR; TCRdb's copy has only in-frame clones and lacks some. The sample has 100,000 or so clones, about 80% seen once. What was sequenced was PBMCs. Every receptor here comes from a man younger than 40 in good health and CMV-seronegative.

This clone was counted a single time. V is TRBV6-4 and J is TRBJ2-1; D perhaps matches TRBD2 (5 bases). V lost 5 bases and J 8 bases, leaving 19 bases between the germline ends. Germline CDR1 and CDR2: MRHNA and SNTAGT. The CDR3 loop spans 15 amino acids. The CDR3 DNA reads TGTGCCAGCAGTAGTGCCTCGGGAATAGGTCATGAGCAGTTCTTC. Amino acid sequence: CASSSASGIGHEQFF.

Comments on this clone: Other DNA sequences within the sample encode an identical CDR3. The V and J genes are TRBV28 and TRBJ2-7, with 10 bases lining up with TRBD1. Germline trimming cut 7 bases from V and 2 bases from J; bases unmatched to any gene: 5. Germline V gene sequence: CDR1 MDHEN, CDR2 SYDVKM. The CDR3 loop spans 14 amino acids. The CDR3 DNA reads TGTGCCAGCACCCGAGACAGGGGGCCCTACGAGCAGTACTTC. This codes for CASTRDRGPYEQYF.

Note on this clone: This may come from a read error, since a much larger clone is one base off. The J gene is TRBJ2-2, the V gene TRBV11-2; D gene uncertain. V lost 5 bases and J 2 bases, leaving 3 bases between the germline ends. The CDR3 is 12 amino acids. The germline V gene encodes CDR1 SGHAT and CDR2 FQNNGV. CDR3 in DNA: TGTGCCAGCAGCCCAAACACCGGGGAGCTGTTTTTT. Residues: CASSPNTGELFF.

The genes are TRBV5-1 and TRBJ2-2; TRBD1 might be the D (5 bases). Germline V gene sequence: CDR1 SGHRS, CDR2 YFSETQ. This CDR3 spans 15 amino acids. V was pared by 0 bases and J by 4 bases, with 10 bases between. In nucleotides, the CDR3 is TGCGCCAGCAGCTTGGGGCAGGGATTCACCGGGGAGCTGTTTTTT. It yields the protein CASSLGQGFTGELFF.

The CDR3: CASSRGQSHQETQYF. CDR3 sequence (DNA): TGTGCCAGCAGCCGGGGACAGAGCCACCAAGAGACCCAGTACTTC. This chain links TRBV5-4 with TRBJ2-5; 7 nucleotides line up with TRBD1. Germline V lookup: CDR1 SGHNT, CDR2 YYREEE (reference sequence). The length of the CDR3 is 15 residues. V trimming: 4 bases; J trimming: 0 bases; junction bases outside the gene matches: 6.

The V gene is TRBV10-2, the J gene TRBJ2-5; TRBD2 aligns across 12 bases. Germline V gene data show CDR1 as WSHSY and CDR2 as SAAADI. The V gene end was trimmed by 6 bases and the J gene end by 2 bases; junction bases not matched to a gene: 4. The CDR3 loop spans 15 amino acids. CDR3 nucleotides: TGCGCCAGCAGCTTCGGACTAGCGGGACAAGAGACCCAGTACTTC. It yields the protein CASSFGLAGQETQYF.

J is TRBJ1-1 and V is TRBV7-9, with 7 nucleotides matching TRBD1. With 8 bases clipped from V and 3 bases from J, the junction kept 9 bases outside the gene matches. This CDR3 region has 14 residues. Per germline, CDR1 SEHNR and CDR2 FQNEAQ (reference sequence). The CDR3 DNA reads as TGTGCCAGCCAGGGGGGTTCAGAGTACACTGAAGCTTTCTTT. It translates to CASQGGSEYTEAFF.

The chain couples TRBV7-6 to TRBJ2-2, with unresolved D. CDR3 length: 14 residues. Germline values: CDR1 SGHVS, CDR2 FNYEAQ. V lost 1 base and J lost 3, with 6 bases in between. Here the CDR3 DNA reads TGTGCCAGCAGCTTAGTAAGAGACACCGGGGAGCTGTTTTTT. This gives the protein CASSLVRDTGELFF.

The chain is built from TRBV9 and TRBJ1-1; D ambiguous. Looked up from germline, CDR1 is SGDLS and CDR2 is YYNGEE. V was trimmed by 0 bases and J by 1 base, leaving 13 bases between them. The CDR3 is 16 residues long. The CDR3 DNA reads as TGTGCCAGCAGCGTAGGAGAGGGCGCAGGGAACACTGAAGCTTTCTTT. This gives the protein CASSVGEGAGNTEAFF.

V usage is TRBV5-1 and J usage is TRBJ2-3; 8 bases agree with TRBD2. CDR3 length equals 15 residues. Per the germline V gene, CDR1 is SGHRS and CDR2 is YFSETQ. J lost 5 bases, V lost 7 bases, and 12 bases had no gene match. CDR3 coding DNA: TGCGCCAGCCGTTTCCTAGCGGGCTATGAAGATACGCAGTATTTT. The encoded protein is CASRFLAGYEDTQYF.

The rearrangement links TRBV28 to TRBJ2-2, with D maybe TRBD2 (7 bases). The germline V and J ends were trimmed by 7 bases and 4 bases, with 16 bases remaining between them. Germline V lookup: CDR1 MDHEN, CDR2 SYDVKM. The CDR3 contains 15 residues. CDR3 in DNA: TGTGCCAGCATAACACAGGGAGGGGTCACCGGGGAGCTGTTTTTT. Encoded protein: CASITQGGVTGELFF.

The chain employs TRBV2 and TRBJ1-2, with TRBD1 identical over 9 bases. The V gene end was trimmed by 8 bases and the J gene end by 4 bases; junction bases not matched to a gene: 8. Germline assignment: CDR1 SNHLY and CDR2 FYNNEI. This CDR3 contains 14 residues. DNA for the CDR3: TGTGCCAGCCGACGGACAGGGGCGGTCTATGGCTACACCTTC. It translates to CASRRTGAVYGYTF.

The rearrangement joins TRBV4-1 to TRBJ2-2; 9 bases match TRBD2. V dropped 0 bases and J dropped 6; count of bases not matched to a gene: 14. Looked up from germline, CDR1 is MGHRA and CDR2 is YSYEKL. This CDR3 is 19 amino acids long. The CDR3 protein is CASSQDPLLGTSWAGELFF. CDR3 DNA: TGCGCCAGCAGCCAAGATCCGCTGCTTGGGACTAGCTGGGCCGGGGAGCTGTTTTTT.

The chain joins TRBV18 to TRBJ2-5, with D tentatively TRBD1 (5 bases). V was shortened by 2 bases and J by 4 bases, with 14 bases between the two germline ends. This CDR3 has 15 residues. The germline V gene has CDR1 KGHSH and CDR2 LQKENI. The CDR3 loop reads CASSPFDRPRETQYF. The CDR3 region has the DNA TGTGCCAGCTCACCATTCGACAGACCGAGAGAGACCCAGTACTTC.

This rearrangement joins TRBV30 to TRBJ2-2; no clear D gene. This CDR3 region has 13 residues. Germline loops: CDR1 GTSNPN, CDR2 SVGIG (reference sequence). V gave up 2 bases and J gave up 8 bases, with 12 bases separating them. DNA for the CDR3: TGTGCCTGGAGTTATATTGGTACTGGGGAGCTGTTTTTT. This sequence encodes CAWSYIGTGELFF.

The chain combines TRBV19 with TRBJ2-3, with D perhaps TRBD2 (6 bases). The V end lost 7 bases, the J end lost 0 bases, and 14 bases lay between the germline ends. Germline lookup yields CDR1 LNHDA and CDR2 SQIVND (reference sequence). This CDR3 has 15 amino acids. The CDR3 DNA sequence: TGTGCCAGTACCGGTGGAGGGACGAGCACAGATACGCAGTATTTT. Protein sequence: CASTGGGTSTDTQYF.

This chain uses TRBV7-7 with TRBJ2-1; TRBD2 aligns across 10 bases. The CDR3 has 14 amino acids. Germline values: CDR1 SSHAT, CDR2 FNYEAQ (reference sequence). V dropped 5 bases and J dropped 7; count of bases not matched to a gene: 5. For the CDR3, the DNA is TGTGCCAGCAGCGGAGGACTAGCGGTTAATGAGCAGTTCTTC. This encodes CASSGGLAVNEQFF.

The chain combines TRBV18 with TRBJ1-1; D perhaps matches TRBD1 (6 bases). This CDR3 is 15 amino acids long. The germline V gene encodes CDR1 KGHSH and CDR2 LQKENI. Trimming removed 2 bases at V and 5 bases at J, with 15 bases between. CDR3: CASSPFAPGVTEAFF. In DNA form, the CDR3 reads TGTGCCAGCTCACCATTCGCCCCAGGGGTTACTGAAGCTTTCTTT.

The chain employs TRBV5-4 and TRBJ2-1; TRBD2 matches 9 bases. The germline V gene has CDR1 SGHNT and CDR2 YYREEE (reference sequence). V was pared by 5 bases and J by 0 bases, with 3 bases of the junction left unmatched. CDR3 length equals 15 residues. CDR3 DNA: TGTGCCAGCAGGGATAGCGGGGGCTCCTACAATGAGCAGTTCTTC. Protein product: CASRDSGGSYNEQFF.

The chain joins TRBV5-4 to TRBJ1-4, with D possibly TRBD1 on 6 matching bases. CDR3 length equals 15 residues. Germline lookup yields CDR1 SGHNT and CDR2 YYREEE (reference sequence). V was pared by 4 bases and J by 7 bases, with 17 bases between. CDR3 coding DNA: TGTGCCAGCAGCCGCGGGGGCACCGGCAGTGAAAAACTGTTTTTT. Encoded protein: CASSRGGTGSEKLFF.

The chain recombines TRBV4-1 with TRBJ2-3; 10 bases match TRBD1. The CDR3 covers 16 residues. The V gene's germline CDR1 is MGHRA and CDR2 YSYEKL. V was pared by 2 bases and J by 6 bases, with 8 bases of the junction left unmatched. CDR3 residues: CASSQRGQGVGDTQYF. The DNA of the CDR3 is TGCGCCAGCAGCCAAAGAGGACAGGGGGTTGGTGATACGCAGTATTTT.

V and J are TRBV6-4 and TRBJ1-2; 9 nucleotides line up with TRBD1. The CDR3 contains 13 residues. The J segment lost 6 bases and the V segment lost 7 bases, leaving 6 bases of the junction unmatched. Germline values: CDR1 MRHNA, CDR2 SNTAGT. This CDR3 reads CASKTGGVDGYTF. The DNA of the CDR3 is TGTGCCAGCAAAACAGGGGGCGTTGATGGCTACACCTTC.

This clone was seen only once. This sequence joins TRBV5-8 and TRBJ1-5, with D possibly TRBD1 on 6 matching bases. The CDR3 loop spans 14 amino acids. V was trimmed by 2 bases and J by 6 bases, leaving 12 bases between them. The germline V gene has CDR1 SGHTS and CDR2 YDEGEE. CDR3 sequence: CASSFLQGFQPQHF. The CDR3 coding sequence is TGTGCCAGCAGCTTCTTACAGGGATTTCAGCCCCAGCATTTT. The complete variable domain, with remaining parts taken from reference TRBV5-8 and TRBJ1-5, reads EAGVTQSPTHLIKTRGQQATLRCSPISGHTSVYWYQQALGLGLQFLLWYDEGEERNRGNFPPRFSGRQFPNYSSELNVNALELEDSALYLCASSFLQGFQPQHFGDGTRLSIL.

This clone was seen more than once but under ten times. The J gene is TRBJ2-7, the V gene TRBV6-1; tentative D call: TRBD1 (5 bases). Germline lookup yields CDR1 MNHNS and CDR2 SASEGT. This CDR3 region has 14 residues. The V and J ends lost 2 bases and 6 bases respectively, with 14 bases between them. CDR3 protein: CASSERTYPVEQYF. CDR3 nucleotides: TGTGCCAGCAGTGAACGGACATACCCAGTCGAGCAGTACTTC.

There are a few counts of this clone. The rearrangement uses TRBV4-3 and TRBJ1-4; D remains ambiguous. The germline V gene encodes CDR1 LGHNA and CDR2 YSLEER. CDR3 length: 16 residues. V was trimmed by 1 base and J by 0 bases, leaving 9 bases between them. CDR3 sequence: CASSQAKGATNEKLFF. The CDR3, as DNA: TGCGCCAGCAGCCAAGCTAAGGGAGCAACTAATGAAAAACTGTTTTTT.

In this sample, this clone turned up a few times. CDR3 DNA sequence: TGCGCCAGTAGCCGGGATCCAACTAATGAAAAACTGTTTTTT. This gives the protein CASSRDPTNEKLFF. The chain couples TRBV10-2 to TRBJ1-4; D call uncertain. V lost 9 bases and J lost 0, with 11 bases in between. The CDR3 spans 14 residues. Germline assignment: CDR1 WSHSY and CDR2 SAAADI.

This clone was seen only a few times. The J gene is TRBJ2-1, the V gene TRBV7-3; 14 positions match TRBD2. V was pared by 2 bases and J by 8 bases, with 5 bases of the junction left unmatched. Looked up from germline, CDR1 is SGHTA and CDR2 is FQGTGA. The CDR3 totals 16 residues. CDR3 sequence: CASSLGTSGSGHEQFF. The DNA of the CDR3 is TGTGCCAGCAGCTTAGGGACTAGCGGGAGCGGTCATGAGCAGTTCTTC.

J is TRBJ2-5 and V is TRBV5-4; 8 bases agree with TRBD2. The CDR3 length is 15 residues. The V segment lost 0 bases and the J segment 4 bases; nucleotides outside the gene matches: 5. CDR1 is SGHNT, CDR2 YYREEE, per germline (reference sequence). The CDR3 region is CASSLGSGKGETQYF. Written as DNA, the CDR3 is TGTGCCAGCAGCTTGGGTAGCGGGAAAGGAGAGACCCAGTACTTC.